This T cell receptor (beta chain) was recorded in a study of identical twins. A remark on this clonotype: Its target is unknown.

Germline-derived CDR1 and CDR2 are MNHEY and SVGAGI. V lost 0 bases and J 1 base, leaving 9 bases between the germline ends. This CDR3 contains 15 residues. TCRdb fed the 5' RACE reads into MiXCR, producing one record per CDR3 protein. The table has about 920,000 distinct CDR3 sequences, more than 9% seen once. Points from the study as a whole: A lower insertion count was a feature of abundant cord blood beta clonotypes, with no such feature in memory repertoires. Less excess twin sharing appeared in beta out-of-frame sequences.

These data are also associated with another study on yellow fever vaccine responses in identical twins.

This TCR was sampled from a woman younger than 30 in good health. Material: PBMCs. The V call is TRBV6-5, the J call TRBJ1-1; D not resolved. CDR3 loop: CASSYSSISNTEAFF. DNA of the CDR3: TGTGCCAGCAGTTACTCGTCTATCTCGAACACTGAAGCTTTCTTT.